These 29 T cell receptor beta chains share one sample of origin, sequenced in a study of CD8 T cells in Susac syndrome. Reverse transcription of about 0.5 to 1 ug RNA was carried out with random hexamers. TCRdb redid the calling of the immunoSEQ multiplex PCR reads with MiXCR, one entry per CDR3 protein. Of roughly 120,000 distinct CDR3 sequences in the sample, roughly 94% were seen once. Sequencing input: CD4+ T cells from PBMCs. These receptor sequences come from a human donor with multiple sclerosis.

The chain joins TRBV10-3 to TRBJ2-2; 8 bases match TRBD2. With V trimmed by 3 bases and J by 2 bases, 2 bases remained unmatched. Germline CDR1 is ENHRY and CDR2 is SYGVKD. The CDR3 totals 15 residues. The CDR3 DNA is TGTGCCATCAGTGAACGGGGGGGTAACACCGGGGAGCTGTTTTTT. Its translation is CAISERGGNTGELFF.

DNA of the CDR3: TGTGCCAGCAGCGACTCGATCCCAGATACGCAGTATTTT. It yields the protein CASSDSIPDTQYF. V gene TRBV4-2 combines with J gene TRBJ2-3; D gene unclear. Germline V gene lookup returns CDR1 LGHNA and CDR2 YNFKEQ. This CDR3 region has 13 residues. Trimming took 5 bases from V and 4 from J, leaving 10 bases between them.

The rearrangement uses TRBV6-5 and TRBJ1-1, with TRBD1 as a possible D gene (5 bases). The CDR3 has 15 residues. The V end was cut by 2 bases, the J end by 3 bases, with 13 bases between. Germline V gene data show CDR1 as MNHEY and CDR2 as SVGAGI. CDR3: CASSYGADSHTEAFF. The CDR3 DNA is TGTGCCAGCAGTTACGGTGCCGACAGTCACACTGAAGCTTTCTTT.

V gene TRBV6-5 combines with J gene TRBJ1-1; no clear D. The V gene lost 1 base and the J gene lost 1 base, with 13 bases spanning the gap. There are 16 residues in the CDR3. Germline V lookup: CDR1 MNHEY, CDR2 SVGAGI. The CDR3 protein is CASSYFPSKRNTEAFF. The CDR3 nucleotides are TGTGCCAGCAGTTACTTCCCGTCCAAGCGGAACACTGAAGCTTTCTTT.

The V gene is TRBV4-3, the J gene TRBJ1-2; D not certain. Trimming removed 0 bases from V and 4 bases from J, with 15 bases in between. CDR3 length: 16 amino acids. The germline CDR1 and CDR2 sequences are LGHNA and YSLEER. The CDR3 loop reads CASSQEFGEYSYGYTF. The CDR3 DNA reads TGCGCCAGCAGCCAAGAATTCGGGGAATATAGCTATGGCTACACCTTC.

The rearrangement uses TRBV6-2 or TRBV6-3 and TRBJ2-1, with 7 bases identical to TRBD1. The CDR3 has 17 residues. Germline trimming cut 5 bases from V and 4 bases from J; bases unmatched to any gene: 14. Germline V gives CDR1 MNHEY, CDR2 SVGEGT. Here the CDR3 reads CASSHIVSGQLYNEQFF. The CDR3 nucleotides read TGTGCCAGCAGTCACATAGTCTCGGGACAGCTTTACAATGAGCAGTTCTTC.

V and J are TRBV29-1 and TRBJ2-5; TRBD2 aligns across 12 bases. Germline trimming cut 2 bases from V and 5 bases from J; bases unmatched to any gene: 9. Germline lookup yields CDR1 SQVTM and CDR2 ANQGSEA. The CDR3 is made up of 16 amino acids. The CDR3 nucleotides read TGCAGCGTTGAAAGGTCTAGCGGGGGGGCAGGGGAGACCCAGTACTTC. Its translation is CSVERSSGGAGETQYF. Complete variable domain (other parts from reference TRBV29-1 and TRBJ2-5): SAVISQKPSRDICQRGTSLTIQCQVDSQVTMMFWYRQQPGQSLTLIATANQGSEATYESGFVIDKFPISRPNLTFSTLTVSNMSPEDSSIYLCSVERSSGGAGETQYFGPGTRLLVL.

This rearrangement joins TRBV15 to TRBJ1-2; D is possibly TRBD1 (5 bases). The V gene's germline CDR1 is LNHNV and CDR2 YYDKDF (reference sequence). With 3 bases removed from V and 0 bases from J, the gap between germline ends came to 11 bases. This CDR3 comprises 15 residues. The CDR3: CATSSLTATNYGYTF. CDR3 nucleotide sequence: TGTGCCACCAGCAGTCTGACAGCAACTAACTATGGCTACACCTTC.

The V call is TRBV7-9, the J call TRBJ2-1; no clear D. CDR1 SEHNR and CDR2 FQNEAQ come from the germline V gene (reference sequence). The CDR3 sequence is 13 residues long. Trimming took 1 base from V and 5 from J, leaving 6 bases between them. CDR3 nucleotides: TGTGCCAGCAGCTTAGGACTTCACAATGAGCAGTTCTTC. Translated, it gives CASSLGLHNEQFF.

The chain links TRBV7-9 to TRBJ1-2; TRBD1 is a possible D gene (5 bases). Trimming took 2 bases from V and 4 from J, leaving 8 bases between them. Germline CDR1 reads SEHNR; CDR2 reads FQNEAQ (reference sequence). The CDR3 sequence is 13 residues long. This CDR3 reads CASSLSGTYGYTF. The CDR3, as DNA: TGTGCCAGCAGCTTATCAGGGACCTATGGCTACACCTTC.

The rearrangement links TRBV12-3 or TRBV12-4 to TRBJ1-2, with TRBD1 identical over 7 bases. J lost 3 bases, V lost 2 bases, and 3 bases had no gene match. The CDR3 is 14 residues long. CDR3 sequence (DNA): TGTGCCAGCAGTTTACAGGGGGTGCACTATGGCTACACCTTC. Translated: CASSLQGVHYGYTF.

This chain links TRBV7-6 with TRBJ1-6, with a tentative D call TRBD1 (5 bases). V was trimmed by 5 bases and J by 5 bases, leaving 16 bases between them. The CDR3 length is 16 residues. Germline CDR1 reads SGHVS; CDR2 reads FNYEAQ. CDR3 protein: CASSRYFGGDNSPLHF. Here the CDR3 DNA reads TGTGCCAGCAGCCGATACTTTGGGGGGGATAATTCACCCCTCCACTTT.

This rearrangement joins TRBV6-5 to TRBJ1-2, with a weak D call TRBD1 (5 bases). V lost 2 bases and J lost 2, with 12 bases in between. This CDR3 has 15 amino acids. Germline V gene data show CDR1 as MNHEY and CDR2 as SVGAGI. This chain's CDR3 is CASSYNTWGNYGYTF. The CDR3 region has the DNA TGTGCCAGCAGTTACAACACCTGGGGGAACTATGGCTACACCTTC.

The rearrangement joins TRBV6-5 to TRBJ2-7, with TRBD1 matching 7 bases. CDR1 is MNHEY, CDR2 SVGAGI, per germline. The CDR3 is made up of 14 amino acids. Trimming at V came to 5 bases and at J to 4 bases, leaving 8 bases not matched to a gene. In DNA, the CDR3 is TGTGCCAGCAGTGTCCGGGACAGCGGTTACGAGCAGTACTTC. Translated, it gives CASSVRDSGYEQYF.

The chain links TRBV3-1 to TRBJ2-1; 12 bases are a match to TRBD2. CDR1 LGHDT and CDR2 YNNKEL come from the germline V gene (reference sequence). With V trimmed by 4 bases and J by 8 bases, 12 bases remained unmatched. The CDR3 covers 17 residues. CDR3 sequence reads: CASSPVPFRTSGDEQFF. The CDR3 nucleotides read TGTGCCAGCAGCCCAGTACCCTTTCGGACTAGCGGGGATGAGCAGTTCTTC.

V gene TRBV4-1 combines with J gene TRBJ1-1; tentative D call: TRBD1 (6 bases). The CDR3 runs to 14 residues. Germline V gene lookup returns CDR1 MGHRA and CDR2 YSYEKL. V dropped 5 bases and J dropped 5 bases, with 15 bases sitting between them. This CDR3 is CASSSGLQGTEAFF. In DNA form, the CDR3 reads TGCGCCAGCAGCTCAGGGCTTCAGGGGACTGAAGCTTTCTTT.

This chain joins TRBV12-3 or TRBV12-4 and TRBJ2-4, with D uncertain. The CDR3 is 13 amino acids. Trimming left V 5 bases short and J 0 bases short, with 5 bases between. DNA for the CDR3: TGTGCCAGCAGTGTATCAGCCAAAAACATTCAGTACTTC. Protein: CASSVSAKNIQYF.

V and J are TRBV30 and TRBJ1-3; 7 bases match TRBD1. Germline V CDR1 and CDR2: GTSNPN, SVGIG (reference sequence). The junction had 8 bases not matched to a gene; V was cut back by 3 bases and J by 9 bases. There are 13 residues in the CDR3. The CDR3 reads CAWSLTGWPTIYF. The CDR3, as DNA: TGTGCCTGGAGCCTGACAGGGTGGCCCACCATATATTTT.

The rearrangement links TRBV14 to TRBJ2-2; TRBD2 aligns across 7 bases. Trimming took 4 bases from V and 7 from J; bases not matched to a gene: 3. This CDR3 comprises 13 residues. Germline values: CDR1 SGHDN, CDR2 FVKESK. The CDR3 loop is CASSRREVGELFF. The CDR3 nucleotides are TGTGCCAGCAGCCGACGGGAGGTCGGGGAGCTGTTTTTT.

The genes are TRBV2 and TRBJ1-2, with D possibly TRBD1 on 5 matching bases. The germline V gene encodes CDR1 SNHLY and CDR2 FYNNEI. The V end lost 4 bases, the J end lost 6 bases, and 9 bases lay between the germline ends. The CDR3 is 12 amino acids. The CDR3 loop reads CASSAVGDGYTF. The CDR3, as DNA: TGTGCCAGCAGTGCGGTGGGGGATGGCTACACCTTC.

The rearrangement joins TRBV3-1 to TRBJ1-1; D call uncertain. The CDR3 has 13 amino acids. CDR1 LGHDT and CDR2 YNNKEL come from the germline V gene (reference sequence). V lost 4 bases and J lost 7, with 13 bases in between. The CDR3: CASSPDRANEAFF. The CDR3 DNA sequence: TGTGCCAGCAGCCCAGACCGGGCCAATGAAGCTTTCTTT.

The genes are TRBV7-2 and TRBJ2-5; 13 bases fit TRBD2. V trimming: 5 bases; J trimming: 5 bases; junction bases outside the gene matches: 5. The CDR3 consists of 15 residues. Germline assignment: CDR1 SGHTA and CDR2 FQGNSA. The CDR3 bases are TGTGCCAGCAGCCTACGGACTAGCGGGAGTGAGACCCAGTACTTC. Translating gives CASSLRTSGSETQYF.

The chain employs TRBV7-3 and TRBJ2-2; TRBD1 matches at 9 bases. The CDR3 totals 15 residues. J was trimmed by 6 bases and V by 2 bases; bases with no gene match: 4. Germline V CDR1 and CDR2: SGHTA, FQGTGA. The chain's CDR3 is CASSLRGQGPGELFF. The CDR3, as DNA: TGTGCCAGCAGCTTACGGGGACAGGGCCCCGGGGAGCTGTTTTTT.

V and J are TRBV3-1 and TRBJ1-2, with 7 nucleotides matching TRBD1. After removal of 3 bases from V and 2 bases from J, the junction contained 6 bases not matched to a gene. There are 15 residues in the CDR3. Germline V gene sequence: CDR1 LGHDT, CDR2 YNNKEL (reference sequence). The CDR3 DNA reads TGTGCCAGCAGCCACCTAGACAGGGCGAACTATGGCTACACCTTC. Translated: CASSHLDRANYGYTF.

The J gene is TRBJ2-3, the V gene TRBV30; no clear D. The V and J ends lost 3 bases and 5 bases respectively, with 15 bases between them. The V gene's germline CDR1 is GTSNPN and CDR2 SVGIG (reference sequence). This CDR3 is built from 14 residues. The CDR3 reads CAWRIRNGGDTQYF. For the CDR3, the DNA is TGTGCCTGGAGGATCCGGAACGGCGGAGATACGCAGTATTTT.

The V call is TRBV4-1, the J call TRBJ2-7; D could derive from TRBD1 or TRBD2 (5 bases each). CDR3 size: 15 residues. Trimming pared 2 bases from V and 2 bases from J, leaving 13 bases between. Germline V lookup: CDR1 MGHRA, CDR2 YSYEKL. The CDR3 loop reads CASSQTGAGPYEQYF. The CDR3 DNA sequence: TGCGCCAGCAGCCAAACCGGGGCAGGACCCTACGAGCAGTACTTC.

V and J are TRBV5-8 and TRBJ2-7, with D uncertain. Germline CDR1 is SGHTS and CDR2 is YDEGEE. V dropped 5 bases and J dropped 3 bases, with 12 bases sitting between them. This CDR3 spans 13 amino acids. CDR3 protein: CASSPGDYYEQYF. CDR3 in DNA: TGTGCCAGCAGTCCAGGAGATTACTACGAGCAGTACTTC.

CDR3 coding DNA: TGTGCCAGCAGCCCTAAGGGTCCCCACGAGCAGTACTTC. Its translation: CASSPKGPHEQYF. This chain joins TRBV7-9 and TRBJ2-7; D call uncertain. Germline CDR1 reads SEHNR; CDR2 reads FQNEAQ (reference sequence). Trimming shortened V by 5 bases and J by 5 bases, and 13 bases separated the two germline ends. This CDR3 has 13 amino acids. Filled out from reference TRBV7-9 and TRBJ2-7, the complete variable domain reads DTGVSQNPRHKITKRGQNVTFRCDPISEHNRLYWYRQTLGQGPEFLTYFQNEAQLEKSRLLSDRFSAERPKGSFSTLEIQRTEQGDSAMYLCASSPKGPHEQYFGPGTRLTVT.

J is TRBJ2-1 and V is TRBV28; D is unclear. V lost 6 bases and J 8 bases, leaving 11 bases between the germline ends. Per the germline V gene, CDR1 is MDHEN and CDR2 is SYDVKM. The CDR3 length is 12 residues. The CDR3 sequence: CASSLLLDEQFF. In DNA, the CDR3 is TGTGCCAGCAGCCTCCTACTGGATGAGCAGTTCTTC.